This passage covers 32 T cell receptor beta chains from one sample sequenced in a study of T cells in Graves' hyperthyroidism and ophthalmopathy. Amplified TCR beta CDR3 regions derived from RNA transcripts. First-round RT-PCR targeting the TCR CDR3 was performed with the HTBI primer set. TCRdb redid the calling of the multiplex PCR reads with MiXCR, one entry per CDR3 protein. This table holds around 420,000 distinct CDR3 sequences, roughly 14% found once. Input material: blood. The receptor source for this set is a woman aged 18-29 years with Graves' hyperthyroidism.

This clonotype was counted many times. The chain uses TRBV2 and TRBJ1-2; the match to TRBD1 covers 9 bases. The germline V gene has CDR1 SNHLY and CDR2 FYNNEI. CDR3 length equals 15 residues. The trim removed 5 bases at V and 4 bases at J, leaving 8 bases unmatched. CDR3 sequence: CASSWTGEAPYGYTF. The CDR3 bases are TGTGCCAGCAGTTGGACAGGGGAAGCTCCCTATGGCTACACCTTC.

This clonotype was counted ten times or more. The chain couples TRBV12-3 or TRBV12-4 to TRBJ2-5; possibly TRBD2 for D (5 bases). This CDR3 is 15 amino acids long. V gave up 5 bases and J gave up 1 base, with 14 bases separating them. The DNA of the CDR3 is TGTGCCAGCAGTCCGGAACTAGTTTCCCAAGAGACCCAGTACTTC. This sequence encodes CASSPELVSQETQYF.

Points on this clonotype: One base away lies a much larger clone, so this may be a sequencing read error. The V gene is TRBV4-1, the J gene TRBJ1-2; no definite D call. The V gene's germline CDR1 is MGHRA and CDR2 YSYEKL. The CDR3 loop spans 11 amino acids. CDR3 loop: CACSQVAGYTF. The CDR3 coding sequence is TGCGCCTGCAGCCAAGTAGCCGGCTACACCTTC.

This clonotype was found a few times. The V gene is TRBV6-4, the J gene TRBJ2-2; no definite D call. Trimming left V 3 bases short and J 8 bases short, with 13 bases between. This CDR3 is 14 amino acids long. Germline CDR1 is MRHNA and CDR2 is SNTAGT. DNA for the CDR3: TGTGCCAGCAGTGAGTCCCCAGATGCAGGGGAGCTGTTTTTT. Residues: CASSESPDAGELFF.

The sample holds many counts of this clonotype. This chain links TRBV29-1 with TRBJ2-5, with TRBD2 matching over 9 bases. The trim removed 3 bases at V and 2 bases at J, leaving 4 bases unmatched. This CDR3 region has 14 residues. Germline V gene lookup returns CDR1 SQVTM and CDR2 ANQGSEA. CDR3 residues: CSVEGGRGQETQYF. CDR3 DNA: TGCAGCGTTGAGGGCGGGAGGGGTCAAGAGACCCAGTACTTC.

This clonotype appeared many times. The CDR3 DNA reads as TGCAGCGTTGGGGTTCTGAGTCCTGGGGGCGAGCAGTACTTC. This translates into CSVGVLSPGGEQYF. The chain joins TRBV29-1 to TRBJ2-7, with D perhaps being TRBD1 or TRBD2 (5 bases each). The ends were cut back, 4 bases at V and 6 bases at J, with 19 bases in the middle. Germline values: CDR1 SQVTM, CDR2 ANQGSEA. The CDR3 totals 14 residues.

This clonotype was seen ten or more times. The rearrangement links TRBV6-2 or TRBV6-3 to TRBJ2-7; maybe TRBD2 (6 bases). Germline V CDR1 and CDR2: MNHEY, SVGEGT. V was shortened by 4 bases and J by 2 bases, with 9 bases between the two germline ends. This CDR3 comprises 13 residues. CDR3 bases: TGTGCCAGCAGTTCAGGGACTCCCTACGAGCAGTACTTC. Amino acid sequence: CASSSGTPYEQYF.

This clonotype occurred many times. This chain connects TRBV24-1 to TRBJ2-1; TRBD2 matches 11 bases. CDR1 KGHDR and CDR2 SFDVKD come from the germline V gene. J lost 4 bases, V lost 5 bases, and 9 bases had no gene match. The CDR3 contains 17 residues. In DNA, the CDR3 is TGTGCCACCAGTGCCGTAGCGGGAGGGCCCTATTACAATGAGCAGTTCTTC. Amino acid sequence: CATSAVAGGPYYNEQFF.

This clonotype was seen many times. CDR3 sequence: CASSLGGTYSPLHF. As DNA, the CDR3 is TGTGCCAGCAGCTTGGGGGGGACGTATTCACCCCTCCACTTT. The rearrangement links TRBV5-5 to TRBJ1-6, with TRBD1 as a possible D gene (5 bases). Trimming took 0 bases from V and 8 from J, leaving 9 bases between them. Germline V CDR1 and CDR2: SGHKS, YYEKEE (reference sequence). This CDR3 is built from 14 residues.

The chain employs TRBV9 and TRBJ2-5; maybe TRBD2 (6 bases). Trimming cost V 3 bases and J 4 bases, with 22 bases left between them. CDR3 length: 17 residues. Germline CDR1 and CDR2: SGDLS and YYNGEE. The CDR3 is CASSGLGTGVSGETQYF. The CDR3 nucleotides read TGTGCCAGCAGCGGACTAGGGACGGGAGTCAGTGGAGAGACCCAGTACTTC.

Note on this clonotype: This may stem from a read error, because a much larger clone lies one nucleotide away. The CDR3 protein is CASSSSGDGNQPQHF. Written as DNA, the CDR3 is TGCGCCAGCAGCTCCTCGGGGGATGGCAATCAGCCCCAGCATTTT. This chain uses TRBV5-1 with TRBJ1-5; TRBD1 is a possible D gene (5 bases). The ends were cut back, 3 bases at V and 2 bases at J, with 12 bases in the middle. The germline V gene has CDR1 SGHRS and CDR2 YFSETQ. This CDR3 is 15 amino acids long.

The chain links TRBV29-1 to TRBJ1-1, with 7 bases matching TRBD1. The CDR3 consists of 14 residues. The germline V gene has CDR1 SQVTM and CDR2 ANQGSEA. V dropped 0 bases and J dropped 1; count of bases not matched to a gene: 2. The CDR3 DNA sequence: TGCAGCGTTGAAGAACGACAGGGGAACACTGAAGCTTTCTTT. Its protein product is CSVEERQGNTEAFF.

In this sample, this clonotype turned up many times. J is TRBJ1-2 and V is TRBV6-2 or TRBV6-3, with D tentatively TRBD1 (6 bases). CDR3 size: 14 residues. Germline values: CDR1 MNHEY, CDR2 SVGEGT. V lost 7 bases to trimming and J lost 0 bases, with 12 bases between them. The CDR3 region is CASTSQGTNYGYTF. The CDR3 DNA reads as TGTGCCAGCACCTCACAGGGTACTAACTATGGCTACACCTTC.

This clonotype appeared many times. The chain uses TRBV20-1 and TRBJ1-4; D remains ambiguous. This CDR3 has 12 residues. CDR1 and CDR2 from the germline V gene are DFQATT and SNEGSKA (reference sequence). The V and J ends lost 3 bases and 4 bases respectively, with 6 bases between them. The CDR3 region has the DNA TGCAGTGCTAGGGAGAATAATGAAAAACTGTTTTTT. It is translated as CSARENNEKLFF.

The sample holds a few counts of this clonotype. A much larger clone lies a single base off, so this may be a read error. This chain connects TRBV11-3 to TRBJ2-1, with a tentative D call TRBD1 (5 bases). Trimming removed 0 bases from V and 6 bases from J, with 12 bases in between. Germline assignment: CDR1 SGHNT and CDR2 YENEEA. This CDR3 is 15 amino acids long. Here the CDR3 reads CASSLEGPACNEQFF. The CDR3 bases are TGTGCCAGCAGCTTAGAGGGGCCAGCCTGCAATGAGCAGTTCTTC.

Ten or more counts support this clonotype. This sequence joins TRBV7-2 and TRBJ2-5; D is ambiguous. CDR1 is SGHTA and CDR2 is FQGNSA in the germline V gene. CDR3 length: 14 amino acids. V was cut by 2 bases and J by 4 bases, with 11 bases left in between. The CDR3 region has the DNA TGTGCCAGCAGCTTATGGGTTTTGGGAGAGACCCAGTACTTC. Translated: CASSLWVLGETQYF.

This chain uses TRBV5-4 with TRBJ2-5; unclear D gene. Germline lookup yields CDR1 SGHNT and CDR2 YYREEE (reference sequence). V dropped 2 bases and J dropped 6 bases, with 11 bases sitting between them. This CDR3 comprises 13 residues. CDR3 sequence reads: CASSFGPLKTQYF. In nucleotides, the CDR3 is TGTGCCAGCAGCTTCGGCCCGTTGAAGACCCAGTACTTC.

This clonotype was observed many times. V usage is TRBV7-8 and J usage is TRBJ2-3; 11 bases agree with TRBD1. The V gene's germline CDR1 is SGHVS and CDR2 FQNEAQ. This CDR3 contains 17 residues. The J segment lost 3 bases and the V segment lost 1 base, leaving 6 bases of the junction unmatched. The CDR3 DNA is TGTGCCAGCAGCTTAGGGGTGGGGACAGGGGGAACAGATACGCAGTATTTT. It encodes CASSLGVGTGGTDTQYF.

This clonotype was picked up many times. The V call is TRBV28, the J call TRBJ2-1; D not resolved. Between the trimmed V and J ends, which lost 4 bases and 7 bases, there was a span of 17 bases. Germline V gives CDR1 MDHEN, CDR2 SYDVKM. The CDR3 runs 15 residues. Here the CDR3 reads CASSWVRSRWNEQFF. DNA for the CDR3: TGTGCCAGCAGTTGGGTAAGATCCCGGTGGAATGAGCAGTTCTTC.

This clonotype was seen many times. The gene calls are TRBV5-1 and TRBJ2-1; 15 bases are a match to TRBD2. V shed 2 bases, J shed 3 bases, and the junction held 12 bases outside the gene matches. Germline lookup yields CDR1 SGHRS and CDR2 YFSETQ. The CDR3 runs 20 residues. CDR3 amino acids: CASSFIRTSGRGLFYNEQFF. The CDR3 DNA reads TGCGCCAGCAGCTTTATCCGGACTAGCGGGAGGGGGCTCTTCTACAATGAGCAGTTCTTC.

There are a few counts of this clonotype. The rearrangement links TRBV12-3 or TRBV12-4 to TRBJ2-5; 13 bases are a match to TRBD2. V gave up 5 bases and J gave up 5 bases; unmatched junction bases: 5. The CDR3 runs to 15 residues. The CDR3, as DNA: TGTGCCAGCAGTCCAACTAGCGGGGGGGGCGAGACCCAGTACTTC. It is translated as CASSPTSGGGETQYF.

This clonotype was observed at least ten times. The gene calls are TRBV18 and TRBJ2-1; the D gene is possibly TRBD2 (6 bases). The V gene's germline CDR1 is KGHSH and CDR2 LQKENI. There are 15 residues in the CDR3. Trimming shortened V by 1 base and J by 7 bases, and 14 bases separated the two germline ends. The CDR3 spells CASSPLEGLSNEQFF. The CDR3 nucleotides read TGTGCCAGCTCACCACTGGAGGGATTGTCAAATGAGCAGTTCTTC.

This clonotype came up many times. The rearrangement joins TRBV6-2 or TRBV6-3 to TRBJ2-4, with 9 bases lining up with TRBD2. With V trimmed by 2 bases and J by 6 bases, 8 bases remained unmatched. The CDR3 consists of 16 residues. CDR1 and CDR2 (germline): MNHEY, SVGEGT. The CDR3 sequence is CASSYGGGGLGNIQYF. The CDR3 coding sequence is TGTGCCAGCAGTTACGGCGGGGGGGGCCTGGGAAACATTCAGTACTTC.

The rearrangement links TRBV9 to TRBJ1-5; 9 nucleotides match TRBD1. The trim removed 3 bases at V and 6 bases at J, leaving 10 bases unmatched. The CDR3 spans 16 residues. Germline values: CDR1 SGDLS, CDR2 YYNGEE. The CDR3, as DNA: TGTGCCAGCAGCGCCACGGACAGGGGTTTAGGTCAGCCCCAGCATTTT. This codes for CASSATDRGLGQPQHF.

This clonotype was picked up many times. The chain links TRBV6-1 to TRBJ2-2; 8 nucleotides match TRBD1. This CDR3 contains 15 residues. Trimming cost V 6 bases and J 5 bases; bases outside gene matches: 8. Germline CDR1 MNHNS, CDR2 SASEGT. The CDR3 reads CASRTADRGTGELFF. The CDR3 DNA reads as TGTGCCAGCAGAACCGCTGACAGGGGAACCGGGGAGCTGTTTTTT.

This clonotype occurred many times. The chain links TRBV5-1 to TRBJ1-5; D not certain. Trimming removed 2 bases from V and 5 bases from J, with 11 bases in between. In germline, CDR1 is SGHRS, CDR2 YFSETQ. This CDR3 has 14 residues. In nucleotides, the CDR3 is TGCGCCAGCAGCTTAGAAGGGTCTCATCAGCCCCAGCATTTT. Protein: CASSLEGSHQPQHF.

V usage is TRBV4-1 and J usage is TRBJ2-7, with 7 bases fitting TRBD2. V lost 0 bases and J lost 0; bases outside the gene matches: 8. The germline V gene has CDR1 MGHRA and CDR2 YSYEKL. This CDR3 has 17 amino acids. CDR3 nucleotide sequence: TGCGCCAGCAGCCAAGATGTTGCGGGGGACCTCTCCTACGAGCAGTACTTC. This sequence encodes CASSQDVAGDLSYEQYF.

Notes on this clonotype: At one boundary the junction diverges from the germline segment, which might be a read error. The rearrangement uses TRBV7-7 and TRBJ2-5, with 12 bases identical to TRBD2. CDR1 and CDR2 from the germline V gene are SSHAT and FNYEAQ (reference sequence). The CDR3 runs to 16 residues. The CDR3 loop reads CASSQLAGGRQETQYF. CDR3 nucleotide sequence: TGTGCTAGCAGCCAACTAGCGGGGGGACGGCAAGAGACCCAGTACTTC.

Ten or more counts support this clonotype. V gene TRBV24-1 combines with J gene TRBJ2-1; perhaps TRBD1 as D (5 bases). The germline CDR1 and CDR2 sequences are KGHDR and SFDVKD. This CDR3 is built from 13 residues. The V gene lost 8 bases and the J gene lost 3 bases, with 10 bases spanning the gap. CDR3 nucleotides: TGTGCCACCACGACAGCGAGCTACAATGAGCAGTTCTTC. Translating it yields CATTTASYNEQFF.

In this sample, this clonotype turned up many times. This chain connects TRBV18 to TRBJ2-7; 15 positions match TRBD2. Germline CDR1 reads KGHSH; CDR2 reads LQKENI. V lost 4 bases, J lost 1 base, and 8 bases stayed unmatched. The CDR3 runs to 18 residues. The CDR3 loop reads CASSLGTSGRSPSYEQYF. CDR3 DNA sequence: TGTGCCAGCTCACTAGGGACTAGCGGGAGGTCCCCGTCCTACGAGCAGTACTTC. Looking up the rest from reference TRBV18 and TRBJ2-7 gives the full variable domain: NAGVMQNPRHLVRRRGQEARLRCSPMKGHSHVYWYRQLPEEGLKFMVYLQKENIIDESGMPKERFSAEFPKEGPSILRIQQVVRGDSAAYFCASSLGTSGRSPSYEQYFGPGTRLTVT.

This clonotype was seen many times. One end of the junction is discordant with germline, which a read error may explain. The chain uses TRBV5-8 and TRBJ2-3; either TRBD1 or TRBD2 may supply D (6 bases each). This CDR3 is built from 14 residues. Germline V gene sequence: CDR1 SGHTS, CDR2 YDEGEE. CDR3 amino acids: CASSLRGDTNTQYF. The CDR3 DNA reads as TGTGCCAGCAGCTTAAGGGGGGACACAAATACGCAGTATTTT. The full variable domain, in which reference TRBV5-8 and TRBJ2-3 provide the parts outside the CDR3, is EAGVTQSPTHLIKTRGQQATLRCSPISGHTSVYWYQQALGLGLQFLLWYDEGEERNRGNFPPRFSGRQFPNYSSELNVNALELEDSALYLCASSLRGDTNTQYFGPGTRLTVL.

In its sample, this clonotype was seen once. This could be a read error, since a much larger clone is one nucleotide away. J is TRBJ2-3 and V is TRBV20-1, with a weak D call TRBD2 (5 bases). This CDR3 spans 13 amino acids. CDR1 is DFQATT and CDR2 is SNEGSKA in the germline V gene (reference sequence). As DNA, the CDR3 is TGCACCCGGACTGAACTAAACAAAGATACGCAGTATTTT. This codes for CTRTELNKDTQYF.